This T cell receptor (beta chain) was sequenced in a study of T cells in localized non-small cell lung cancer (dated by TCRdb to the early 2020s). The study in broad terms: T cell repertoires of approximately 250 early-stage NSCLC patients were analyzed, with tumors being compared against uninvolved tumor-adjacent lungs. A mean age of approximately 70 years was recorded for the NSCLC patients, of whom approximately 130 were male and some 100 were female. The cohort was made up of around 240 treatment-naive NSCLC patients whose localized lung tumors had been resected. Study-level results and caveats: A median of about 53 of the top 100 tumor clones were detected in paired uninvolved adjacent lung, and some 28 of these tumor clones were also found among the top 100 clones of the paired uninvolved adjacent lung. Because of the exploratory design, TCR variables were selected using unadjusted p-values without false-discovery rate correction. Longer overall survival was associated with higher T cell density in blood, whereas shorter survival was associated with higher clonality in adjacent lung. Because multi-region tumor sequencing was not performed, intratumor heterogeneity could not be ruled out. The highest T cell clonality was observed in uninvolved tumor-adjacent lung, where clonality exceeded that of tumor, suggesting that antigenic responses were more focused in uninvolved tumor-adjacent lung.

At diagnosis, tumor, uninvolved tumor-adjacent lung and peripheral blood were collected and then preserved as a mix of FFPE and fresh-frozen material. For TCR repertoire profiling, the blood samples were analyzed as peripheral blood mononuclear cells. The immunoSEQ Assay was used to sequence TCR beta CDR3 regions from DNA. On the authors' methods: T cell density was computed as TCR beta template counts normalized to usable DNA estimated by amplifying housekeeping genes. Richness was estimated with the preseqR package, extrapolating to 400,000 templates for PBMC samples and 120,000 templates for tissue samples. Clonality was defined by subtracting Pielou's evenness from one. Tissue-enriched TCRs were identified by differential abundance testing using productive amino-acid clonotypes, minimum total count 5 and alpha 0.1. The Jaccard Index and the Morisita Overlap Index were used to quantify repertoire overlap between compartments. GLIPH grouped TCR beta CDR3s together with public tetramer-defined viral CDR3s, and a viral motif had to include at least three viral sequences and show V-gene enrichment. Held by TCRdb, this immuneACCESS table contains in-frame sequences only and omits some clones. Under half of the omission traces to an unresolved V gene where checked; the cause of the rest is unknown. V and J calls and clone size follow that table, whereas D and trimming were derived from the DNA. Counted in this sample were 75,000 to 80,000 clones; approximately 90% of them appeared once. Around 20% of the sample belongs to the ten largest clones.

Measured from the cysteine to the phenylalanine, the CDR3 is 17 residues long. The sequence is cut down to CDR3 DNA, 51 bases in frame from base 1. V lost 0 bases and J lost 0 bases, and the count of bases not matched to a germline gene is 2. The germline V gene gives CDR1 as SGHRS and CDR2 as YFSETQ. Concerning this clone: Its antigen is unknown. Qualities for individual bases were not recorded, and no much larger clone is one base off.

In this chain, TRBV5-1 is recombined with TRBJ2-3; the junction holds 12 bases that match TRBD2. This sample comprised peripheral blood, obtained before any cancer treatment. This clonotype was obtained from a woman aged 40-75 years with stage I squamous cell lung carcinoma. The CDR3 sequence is CASSLGLAGASTDTQYF. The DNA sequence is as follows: TGCGCCAGCAGCTTGGGACTAGCGGGGGCCAGCACAGATACGCAGTATTTT.